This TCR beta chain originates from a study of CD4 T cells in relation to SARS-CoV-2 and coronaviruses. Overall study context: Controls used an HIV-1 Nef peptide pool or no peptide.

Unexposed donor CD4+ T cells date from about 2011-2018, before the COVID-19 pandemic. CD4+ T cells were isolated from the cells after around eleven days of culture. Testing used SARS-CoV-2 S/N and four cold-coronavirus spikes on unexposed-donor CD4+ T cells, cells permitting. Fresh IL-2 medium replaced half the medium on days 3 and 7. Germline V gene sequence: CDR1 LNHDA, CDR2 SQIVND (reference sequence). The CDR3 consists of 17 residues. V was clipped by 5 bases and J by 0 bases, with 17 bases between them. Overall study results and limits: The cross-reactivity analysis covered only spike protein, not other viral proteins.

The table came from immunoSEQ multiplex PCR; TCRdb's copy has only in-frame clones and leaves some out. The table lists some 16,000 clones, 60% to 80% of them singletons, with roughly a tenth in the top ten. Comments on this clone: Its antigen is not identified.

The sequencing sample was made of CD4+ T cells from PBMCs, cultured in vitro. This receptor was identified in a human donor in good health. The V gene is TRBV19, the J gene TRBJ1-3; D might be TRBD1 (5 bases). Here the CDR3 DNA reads TGTGCCAGTAGTGGACAACTGAGGACGGACTCTGGAAACACCATATATTTT. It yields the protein CASSGQLRTDSGNTIYF.